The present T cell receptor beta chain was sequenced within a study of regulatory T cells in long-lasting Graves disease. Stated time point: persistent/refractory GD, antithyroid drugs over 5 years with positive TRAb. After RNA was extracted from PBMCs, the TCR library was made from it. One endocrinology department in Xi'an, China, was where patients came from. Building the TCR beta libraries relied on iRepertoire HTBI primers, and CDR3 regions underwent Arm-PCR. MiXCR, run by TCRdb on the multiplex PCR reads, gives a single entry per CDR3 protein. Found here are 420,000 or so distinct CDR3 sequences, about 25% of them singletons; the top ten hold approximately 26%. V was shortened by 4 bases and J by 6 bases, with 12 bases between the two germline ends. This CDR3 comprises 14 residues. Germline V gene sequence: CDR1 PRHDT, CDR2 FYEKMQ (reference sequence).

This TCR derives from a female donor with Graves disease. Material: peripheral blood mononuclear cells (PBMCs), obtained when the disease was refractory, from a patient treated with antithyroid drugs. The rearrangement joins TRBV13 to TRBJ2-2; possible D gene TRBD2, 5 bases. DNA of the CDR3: TGTGCCAGCAGCTACTCTCTAGCATCCGGGGAGCTGTTTTTT. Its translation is CASSYSLASGELFF.